A single sample gave rise to the 7 T cell receptor beta chains below, sequenced in a study of cytomegalovirus exposure and HLA in healthy donors. Researchers ran the PCR with 60 Vbeta and 13 Jbeta primers. Here immunoSEQ multiplex PCR was the method, and the copy in TCRdb shows in-frame clones only, minus some. The table includes some 180,000 clones, about four fifths detected once. What was sequenced was PBMCs. The origin of the receptors is a man between 40 and 49 years old in good health and CMV-seropositive.

The chain combines TRBV5-4 with TRBJ2-5; 10 positions agree with TRBD1. V was clipped by 4 bases and J by 1 base; unmatched bases: 4. The germline V gene has CDR1 SGHNT and CDR2 YYREEE (reference sequence). This CDR3 region has 15 residues. The DNA of the CDR3 is TGTGCCAGCAGCCCGCGACAGGGGGCCCAAGAGACCCAGTACTTC. This gives the protein CASSPRQGAQETQYF.

This clone was recorded once. The CDR3 reads CASSPTGVNSPLHF. CDR3 DNA: TGTGCCAGCAGCCCCACAGGGGTAAATTCACCCCTCCACTTT. The rearrangement uses TRBV6-1 and TRBJ1-6; 7 nucleotides match TRBD1. The ends lost 6 bases at V and 7 bases at J; junction bases unmatched: 6. Germline CDR1 reads MNHNS; CDR2 reads SASEGT. The CDR3 length is 14 residues.

The chain is built from TRBV6-5 and TRBJ1-1; 10 bases map to TRBD1. Germline V CDR1 and CDR2: MNHEY, SVGAGI. This CDR3 comprises 15 residues. Trimming cost V 10 bases and J 1 base; bases outside gene matches: 9. This chain's CDR3 is CATYRQGAWNTEAFF. CDR3 nucleotide sequence: TGTGCCACCTACAGACAGGGGGCATGGAACACTGAAGCTTTCTTT.

This rearrangement joins TRBV28 to TRBJ1-2; D might be TRBD1 (6 bases). Germline CDR1 MDHEN, CDR2 SYDVKM. The CDR3 loop spans 15 amino acids. The CDR3 reads CALHPPKQGNYGYTF. CDR3 sequence (DNA): TGTGCTCTACACCCCCCAAAACAGGGAAACTATGGCTACACCTTC.

The V and J genes are TRBV9 and TRBJ2-3; possible D gene TRBD1, 5 bases. V shed 0 bases and J shed 4 bases, with 12 bases lying between them. Germline assignment: CDR1 SGDLS and CDR2 YYNGEE. This CDR3 comprises 15 residues. The CDR3 protein is CASSVGGSGSDTQYF. CDR3 sequence (DNA): TGTGCCAGCAGCGTAGGCGGTTCAGGGTCAGATACGCAGTATTTT.

The gene calls are TRBV7-3 and TRBJ2-2, with D possibly TRBD1 on 5 matching bases. Germline values: CDR1 SGHTA, CDR2 FQGTGA. The CDR3 totals 13 residues. V dropped 2 bases and J dropped 4 bases, with 5 bases sitting between them. The CDR3 sequence: CASSLQGTGELFF. The CDR3 nucleotides are TGTGCCAGCAGCTTACAGGGCACCGGGGAGCTGTTTTTT.

The rearrangement joins TRBV5-1 to TRBJ1-6, with 7 bases that match TRBD1. The CDR3 spans 14 residues. Germline V gives CDR1 SGHRS, CDR2 YFSETQ. Losses at the gene ends were 0 bases for V and 8 bases for J; bases not matched to a gene: 2. CDR3 residues: CASSLAGGYSPLHF. In DNA, the CDR3 is TGCGCCAGCAGCTTGGCAGGGGGATATTCACCCCTCCACTTT.